This T cell receptor beta chain was sequenced during a study of T cells in Graves' hyperthyroidism and ophthalmopathy. This clonotype was seen a few times. This CDR3 is built from 12 residues. V was trimmed by 1 base and J by 7 bases, leaving 6 bases between them. Germline V gene lookup returns CDR1 MGHRA and CDR2 YSYEKL. The source material, RNA transcripts, was used to amplify TCR beta CDR3 regions. First-round RT-PCR with HTBI primers amplified the TCR CDR3 region. TCRdb reprocessed the multiplex PCR reads via MiXCR and lists one record per CDR3 protein. The sample comprises roughly 630,000 distinct CDR3 sequences, roughly 14% of which are singletons, and under 8% rests with the top ten.

Source material: blood. V gene TRBV4-1 combines with J gene TRBJ2-3; unclear D gene. The source is a woman in her thirties with Graves' hyperthyroidism. CDR3 in DNA: TGCGCCAGCAGCCAAGGAGAGTATACGCAGTATTTT. Amino acids: CASSQGEYTQYF.